These 16 T cell receptor beta chains were sequenced from one sample in a study of CXCR3-negative and CXCR3-positive naive CD8 T cells. All TRB cDNA libraries came from 5' RACE performed with UMI labels. TCRdb re-analyzed the 5' RACE reads; it lists each CDR3 protein once, without DNA. Its table records about 48,000 distinct CDR3 sequences. Material for sequencing was memory CD8+ T cells from blood. The receptors originated from a human donor in good health. Some clones in this sample may be carry-over from other donors' samples.

The chain couples TRBV4-2 to TRBJ2-5; the TCRdb call, TRBD2, lacks DNA for checking. This CDR3 is built from 14 residues. Germline V CDR1 and CDR2: LGHNA, YNFKEQ. CDR3: CASSQDSREETQYF.

The chain employs TRBV29-1 and TRBJ2-1; checking the TCRdb D call of TRBD2 is not possible without DNA. Germline-derived CDR1 and CDR2 are SQVTM and ANQGSEA. This CDR3 is 15 amino acids long. The CDR3 loop reads CSVELYAGGPYEQFF.

The rearrangement uses TRBV29-1 and TRBJ2-7; TCRdb returns TRBD1, unconfirmable since there is no DNA. The germline V gene encodes CDR1 SQVTM and CDR2 ANQGSEA. CDR3 length: 12 residues. CDR3 residues: CSVGTGTYEQYF.

This clonotype is medium-sized by frequency. The chain combines TRBV28 with TRBJ2-7; TCRdb's assignment of TRBD2 cannot be checked, as there is no DNA. Germline values: CDR1 MDHEN, CDR2 SYDVKM. The CDR3 has 16 residues. Here the CDR3 reads CASRAGTSGGAGEQYF.

The V gene is TRBV6-2 or TRBV6-3, the J gene TRBJ1-1; TCRdb picks TRBD1, but there is no DNA to check that call. This CDR3 comprises 15 residues. Germline-derived CDR1 and CDR2 are MNHEY and SVGEGT. This chain's CDR3 is CASSYSVQMNTEAFF.

This chain connects TRBV12-3 or TRBV12-4 to TRBJ1-5. The CDR3 loop spans 12 amino acids. The CDR3 protein is CASSSDAQPQHF.

The chain joins TRBV24-1 to TRBJ2-1; TCRdb calls TRBD1, which cannot be checked without DNA. The CDR3 extends over 15 amino acids. Per the germline V gene, CDR1 is KGHDR and CDR2 is SFDVKD. This CDR3 reads CATSPGQSSYNEQFF.

The chain has TRBV4-2 and TRBJ2-2; without DNA, the TCRdb call of TRBD2 cannot be checked. Germline V gene lookup returns CDR1 LGHNA and CDR2 YNFKEQ. The CDR3 contains 12 residues. The CDR3: CASMGLTGELFF.

The chain has TRBV29-1 and TRBJ1-1. The CDR3 is made up of 14 amino acids. The germline CDR1 and CDR2 sequences are SQVTM and ANQGSEA. The CDR3 protein is CSVEKRAKNTEAFF.

The chain uses TRBV28 and TRBJ2-2. The CDR3 totals 12 residues. CDR1 is MDHEN, CDR2 SYDVKM, per germline. CDR3 in amino acids: CASSPSTGELFF.

The chain links TRBV6-6 to TRBJ2-1; as DNA is missing, the TRBD1 call by TCRdb cannot be tested. CDR3 length equals 14 residues. Germline V gene data show CDR1 as MNHNY and CDR2 as SVGAGI (reference sequence). CDR3 sequence: CASSYLGTGNEQFF.

The CDR3 loop reads CASSKWRGHDSPLHF. The chain links TRBV21-1 to TRBJ1-6; the TCRdb D gene call, TRBD1, has no DNA to confirm it. TRBV21-1 represents a pseudogene. CDR3 length: 15 residues.

The genes are TRBV12-3 or TRBV12-4 and TRBJ2-1; TCRdb selects TRBD1, and the lack of DNA leaves this call unchecked. This CDR3 comprises 15 residues. The CDR3 reads CASSSLGGFYNEQFF.

The genes are TRBV3-1 and TRBJ2-5. From germline, CDR1 is LGHDT and CDR2 YNNKEL (reference sequence). The CDR3 runs 14 residues. CDR3 sequence: CASSYDLGAGTQYF.

The chain has TRBV5-1 and TRBJ2-7; the D call from TCRdb, TRBD1, cannot be confirmed without DNA. CDR3 length: 16 residues. Germline assignment: CDR1 SGHRS and CDR2 YFSETQ. CDR3 protein: CASSPSWTGYSYEQYF. The variable domain in full, completed from reference TRBV5-1 and TRBJ2-7, reads KAGVTQTPRYLIKTRGQQVTLSCSPISGHRSVSWYQQTPGQGLQFLFEYFSETQRNKGNFPGRFSGRQFSNSRSEMNVSTLELGDSALYLCASSPSWTGYSYEQYFGPGTRLTVT.

The V call is TRBV28, the J call TRBJ2-3; with no DNA, the TCRdb D assignment of TRBD2 cannot be verified. CDR3 length: 17 residues. The V gene's germline CDR1 is MDHEN and CDR2 SYDVKM. CDR3 protein: CASSPAQGPPVPDTQYF.